This TCR beta chain was retrieved from a study of Ad26.COV2.S vaccination and SARS-CoV-2 variants. The wider study: A COV1001 Ad26.COV2.S trial-arm participant provided the sample.

This sample's treatment: over 15 received Ad26.COV2.S at low or high dose, single or two shots; about five received placebo; per-sample allocation not given. Sample collection was performed on day 63 after the first vaccine or placebo injection. Profiling relied on immunoSEQ multiplex PCR, and the TCRdb table lists in-frame clones only, not all of them. Counted here are 430,000 or so clones, approximately 92% occurring once; the ten biggest clones make up around 2.5%. This CDR3 spans 14 amino acids. Trimming cost V 4 bases and J 7 bases, with 16 bases left between them. Germline values: CDR1 ENHRY, CDR2 SYGVKD.

The sequences come from peripheral blood, collected in a trial of Ad26.COV2.S vaccine versus placebo. The chain links TRBV10-3 to TRBJ2-5, with D possibly being TRBD1 or TRBD2 (5 bases each). The origin of this receptor is a person aged 18-65 years who received the Ad26.COV2.S COVID-19 vaccine or a placebo. CDR3 nucleotides: TGTGCCATCAGTGTACAGGCCTACGAGGGGACCCAGTACTTC. This gives the protein CAISVQAYEGTQYF.